These 28 T cell receptor beta chains share one sample of origin, sequenced in a study of CD8 T cells in Susac syndrome. cDNA came from about 0.5 to 1 ug RNA primed by random hexamers. MiXCR was run by TCRdb on the immunoSEQ multiplex PCR reads, yielding one entry per CDR3 protein. The profile covers roughly 200,000 distinct CDR3 sequences, with over 90% appearing a single time and around 0.08% taken by the ten largest. Material: CD4+ T cells from PBMCs. These receptors originate from a human donor with multiple sclerosis.

The V and J genes are TRBV9 and TRBJ1-1; 12 positions agree with TRBD1. The germline V gene encodes CDR1 SGDLS and CDR2 YYNGEE. The CDR3 spans 14 residues. V lost 5 bases, J lost 5 bases, and 4 bases stayed unmatched. CDR3 coding DNA: TGTGCCAGCAGGGGACAGGGGGCGAGTACTGAAGCTTTCTTT. Translating it yields CASRGQGASTEAFF.

The chain has TRBV20-1 and TRBJ2-7, with 11 bases aligning to TRBD2. The V segment lost 5 bases and the J segment 8 bases; nucleotides outside the gene matches: 17. Germline lookup yields CDR1 DFQATT and CDR2 SNEGSKA (reference sequence). The CDR3 is 16 residues long. The CDR3 protein is CSAPQTSGVRDGKQYF. In nucleotides, the CDR3 is TGCAGTGCTCCCCAGACTAGCGGGGTCCGAGATGGCAAGCAGTACTTC.

The chain is built from TRBV20-1 and TRBJ2-2, with TRBD1 matching 11 bases. Germline V CDR1 and CDR2: DFQATT, SNEGSKA (reference sequence). The CDR3 loop spans 13 amino acids. Losses at the gene ends were 3 bases for V and 7 bases for J; bases not matched to a gene: 1. The chain's CDR3 is CSARGQGDGELFF. The CDR3 region has the DNA TGCAGTGCTAGGGGACAGGGGGACGGGGAGCTGTTTTTT.

V usage is TRBV9 and J usage is TRBJ2-3; D remains ambiguous. V was shortened by 7 bases and J by 2 bases, with 5 bases between the two germline ends. The CDR3 length is 11 residues. Germline V gene data show CDR1 as SGDLS and CDR2 as YYNGEE. CDR3 sequence: CASGNTDTQYF. CDR3 nucleotide sequence: TGTGCCAGCGGGAACACAGATACGCAGTATTTT.

The chain couples TRBV5-4 to TRBJ2-3; D is perhaps TRBD2 (6 bases). Between the trimmed V and J ends, which lost 1 base and 0 bases, there was a span of 15 bases. The germline V gene encodes CDR1 SGHNT and CDR2 YYREEE (reference sequence). This CDR3 comprises 17 residues. DNA of the CDR3: TGTGCCAGCAGCTTGTACCCTAGCGTAGTGAGCACAGATACGCAGTATTTT. Translated, it gives CASSLYPSVVSTDTQYF. The full variable domain, rest sourced from reference TRBV5-4 and TRBJ2-3, is ETGVTQSPTHLIKTRGQQVTLRCSSQSGHNTVSWYQQALGQGPQFIFQYYREEENGRGNFPPRFSGLQFPNYSSELNVNALELDDSALYLCASSLYPSVVSTDTQYFGPGTRLTVL.

The V and J genes are TRBV29-1 and TRBJ1-1; D may be TRBD1 (5 bases). The CDR3 runs to 14 residues. Germline CDR1 reads SQVTM; CDR2 reads ANQGSEA. V was cut by 6 bases and J by 6 bases, with 20 bases left in between. The CDR3 nucleotides are TGCAGCGTCGAACTTTTTCTACAGGTTGCTGAAGCTTTCTTT. Translation: CSVELFLQVAEAFF.

The V and J genes are TRBV5-1 and TRBJ2-5, with D perhaps TRBD1 (6 bases). The V and J ends lost 4 bases and 4 bases respectively, with 14 bases between them. The CDR3 length is 14 residues. Looked up from germline, CDR1 is SGHRS and CDR2 is YFSETQ. Here the CDR3 reads CASSTGTQLETQYF. In nucleotides, the CDR3 is TGCGCCAGCAGCACAGGGACCCAATTAGAGACCCAGTACTTC.

The chain recombines TRBV5-1 with TRBJ1-1; D is unresolved. Germline CDR1 and CDR2: SGHRS and YFSETQ. The V end lost 1 base, the J end lost 3 bases, and 13 bases lay between the germline ends. CDR3 length equals 15 residues. The CDR3, as DNA: TGCGCCAGCAGCTTGCTCCCCACGGAGCACACTGAAGCTTTCTTT. Residues: CASSLLPTEHTEAFF.

This sequence joins TRBV11-2 and TRBJ1-6; 7 nucleotides align to TRBD1. This CDR3 region has 14 residues. With 4 bases clipped from V and 9 bases from J, the junction kept 6 bases outside the gene matches. CDR1 and CDR2 (germline): SGHAT, FQNNGV. The CDR3 coding sequence is TGTGCCAGCAGCTCGCAGGGGGAGGGTTCACCCCTCCACTTT. Its protein product is CASSSQGEGSPLHF.

The chain couples TRBV18 to TRBJ2-7; 12 bases agree with TRBD1. The CDR3 extends over 15 amino acids. CDR1 and CDR2 (germline): KGHSH, LQKENI. Trimming at V came to 2 bases and at J to 6 bases, leaving 5 bases not matched to a gene. The DNA of the CDR3 is TGTGCCAGCTCACCAGGGACAGGGGGCTCGGGCGAGCAGTACGTC. Translation: CASSPGTGGSGEQYV.

This chain connects TRBV7-2 to TRBJ1-1, with D maybe TRBD1 (5 bases). Germline V lookup: CDR1 SGHTA, CDR2 FQGNSA. The CDR3 extends over 15 amino acids. Trimming stripped 6 bases from V and 5 bases from J, with 19 bases between. CDR3 in amino acids: CASRKSGLPRTEAFF. CDR3 bases: TGTGCCAGCAGAAAGTCGGGACTCCCGAGGACTGAAGCTTTCTTT. Filled out from reference TRBV7-2 and TRBJ1-1, the complete variable domain reads GAGVSQSPSNKVTEKGKDVELRCDPISGHTALYWYRQSLGQGLEFLIYFQGNSAPDKSGLPSDRFSAERTGGSVSTLTIQRTQQEDSAVYLCASRKSGLPRTEAFFGQGTRLTVV.

Only one count was recorded for this clonotype. The chain recombines TRBV3-1 with TRBJ2-3; the match to TRBD2 covers 9 bases. The CDR3 spans 17 residues. Germline trimming cut 1 base from V and 3 bases from J; bases unmatched to any gene: 8. In germline, CDR1 is LGHDT, CDR2 YNNKEL (reference sequence). The CDR3 here is CASSQGIAGVVTDTQYF. The DNA of the CDR3 is TGTGCCAGCAGCCAAGGGATAGCGGGGGTGGTTACAGATACGCAGTATTTT.

This clonotype appeared once. The chain recombines TRBV5-4 with TRBJ1-6; TRBD1 matches 9 bases. V shed 2 bases, J shed 6 bases, and the junction held 9 bases outside the gene matches. Germline lookup yields CDR1 SGHNT and CDR2 YYREEE (reference sequence). This CDR3 region has 17 residues. The CDR3 DNA is TGTGCCAGCAGCTTTTTACAGGGGGCGAAGAGTAATTCACCCCTCCACTTT. Its protein is CASSFLQGAKSNSPLHF. The variable domain in full, completed from reference TRBV5-4 and TRBJ1-6, reads ETGVTQSPTHLIKTRGQQVTLRCSSQSGHNTVSWYQQALGQGPQFIFQYYREEENGRGNFPPRFSGLQFPNYSSELNVNALELDDSALYLCASSFLQGAKSNSPLHFGNGTRLTVT.

This rearrangement joins TRBV12-3 or TRBV12-4 to TRBJ1-1, with a tentative D call TRBD1 (6 bases). With 7 bases removed from V and 2 bases from J, the gap between germline ends came to 14 bases. CDR3 length: 14 residues. The CDR3 region has the DNA TGTGCCAGCACCCGGGAAGGGGGAAACACTGAAGCTTTCTTT. Translating it yields CASTREGGNTEAFF.

The chain combines TRBV20-1 with TRBJ1-1, with a weak D call TRBD1 (6 bases). The CDR3 contains 16 residues. The germline CDR1 and CDR2 sequences are DFQATT and SNEGSKA (reference sequence). V lost 5 bases, J lost 0 bases, and 19 bases lay in between. The CDR3, as DNA: TGCAGTGCTGGGAAGCGGGGGCCGGGTGTGAACACTGAAGCTTTCTTT. The encoded protein is CSAGKRGPGVNTEAFF.

The rearrangement links TRBV20-1 to TRBJ2-7, with a tentative D call TRBD2 (7 bases). Between the trimmed V and J ends, which lost 4 bases and 6 bases, there was a span of 13 bases. This CDR3 has 12 residues. In germline, CDR1 is DFQATT, CDR2 SNEGSKA (reference sequence). The CDR3 sequence is CSAKRRGGEQYV. DNA of the CDR3: TGCAGTGCTAAGCGGAGGGGGGGCGAGCAGTACGTC.

This clonotype was detected once. This chain joins TRBV11-2 and TRBJ2-1; D is unclear. Germline V gives CDR1 SGHAT, CDR2 FQNNGV. Trimming shortened V by 1 base and J by 7 bases, and 14 bases separated the two germline ends. The length of the CDR3 is 15 residues. CDR3: CASSLVVSAANEQFF. The CDR3 bases are TGTGCCAGCAGCTTAGTGGTCTCGGCGGCAAATGAGCAGTTCTTC.

The genes are TRBV29-1 and TRBJ2-5; weak D call: TRBD1 (7 bases). Trimming left V 8 bases short and J 5 bases short, with 15 bases between. Per the germline V gene, CDR1 is SQVTM and CDR2 is ANQGSEA. This CDR3 contains 12 residues. The CDR3 DNA sequence: TGCAGCACCAGGACAGGAGGGGAGACCCAGTACTTC. Translation: CSTRTGGETQYF.

The CDR3: CSVERGQVFRGTQYF. The CDR3 DNA follows: TGCAGCGTTGAACGGGGACAGGTGTTTCGGGGGACCCAGTACTTC. The chain uses TRBV29-1 and TRBJ2-5; 8 bases map to TRBD1. CDR1 SQVTM and CDR2 ANQGSEA come from the germline V gene. The CDR3 loop spans 15 amino acids. V was clipped by 2 bases and J by 7 bases; unmatched bases: 12. Full variable domain (missing parts from reference TRBV29-1 and TRBJ2-5): SAVISQKPSRDICQRGTSLTIQCQVDSQVTMMFWYRQQPGQSLTLIATANQGSEATYESGFVIDKFPISRPNLTFSTLTVSNMSPEDSSIYLCSVERGQVFRGTQYFGPGTRLLVL.

The chain is built from TRBV20-1 and TRBJ1-6; D possibly corresponds to TRBD1 (5 bases). Germline values: CDR1 DFQATT, CDR2 SNEGSKA (reference sequence). The CDR3 is 15 amino acids. V was shortened by 3 bases and J by 11 bases, with 20 bases between the two germline ends. The CDR3 nucleotides are TGCAGTGCTAGCCTCCTCAGGGCCTGGGATCCACCCCTCCACTTT. This translates into CSASLLRAWDPPLHF.

The chain has TRBV20-1 and TRBJ2-3; TRBD2 aligns across 7 bases. The germline gives CDR1 DFQATT, CDR2 SNEGSKA (reference sequence). Unmatched junction bases numbered 16, after V lost 5 bases and J lost 14 bases. The CDR3 runs to 13 residues. This CDR3 is CSAFSRTRGSLYF. CDR3 bases: TGCAGTGCTTTTTCACGGACTAGAGGAAGTCTGTATTTT.

The V and J genes are TRBV20-1 and TRBJ1-2; the D gene is possibly TRBD1 (5 bases). The germline CDR1 and CDR2 sequences are DFQATT and SNEGSKA (reference sequence). The CDR3 covers 14 residues. The V and J ends lost 1 base and 3 bases respectively, with 12 bases between them. CDR3 in DNA: TGCAGTGCTAGAGGGCCAGGGCTGGACTATGGCTACACCTTC. Its translation is CSARGPGLDYGYTF.

V gene TRBV30 combines with J gene TRBJ2-5, with D perhaps matching TRBD1 or TRBD2 (5 bases each). In germline, CDR1 is GTSNPN, CDR2 SVGIG (reference sequence). V dropped 0 bases and J dropped 5 bases, with 13 bases sitting between them. The CDR3 is 14 residues long. CDR3 in DNA: TGTGCCTGGAGTGTCGGGGCAGCCTCGGAGACCCAGTACTTC. Residues: CAWSVGAASETQYF.

The count of this clonotype is one. The rearrangement uses TRBV7-6 and TRBJ2-5, with 9 bases lining up with TRBD2. Trimming removed 8 bases from V and 1 base from J; junction bases left unmatched: 5. Germline V CDR1 and CDR2: SGHVS, FNYEAQ. The CDR3 extends over 14 amino acids. CDR3 nucleotides: TGTGCCAGCCAAGGAGCGGGGGGCCAAGAGACCCAGTACTTC. Encoded protein: CASQGAGGQETQYF.

The J gene is TRBJ1-2, the V gene TRBV29-1; D unresolved. The CDR3 has 12 residues. Trimming stripped 0 bases from V and 4 bases from J, with 6 bases between. The germline CDR1 and CDR2 sequences are SQVTM and ANQGSEA. Here the CDR3 reads CSVEESTYGYTF. The CDR3 region has the DNA TGCAGCGTTGAAGAGTCAACCTATGGCTACACCTTC.

The chain has TRBV11-2 and TRBJ2-1, with 14 bases fitting TRBD2. Germline-derived CDR1 and CDR2 are SGHAT and FQNNGV. The CDR3 consists of 16 residues. After removal of 2 bases from V and 8 bases from J, the junction contained 5 bases not matched to a gene. The CDR3 nucleotides read TGTGCCAGCAGCTTACGGACTAGCGGGGGGCGGGATGAGCAGTTCTTC. This codes for CASSLRTSGGRDEQFF.

The genes are TRBV29-1 and TRBJ2-7; perhaps D is TRBD1 or TRBD2 (5 bases each). The germline V gene encodes CDR1 SQVTM and CDR2 ANQGSEA. This CDR3 region has 13 residues. V was cut by 3 bases and J by 4 bases, with 13 bases left in between. CDR3 sequence reads: CSVELGRGYEQYF. The CDR3 DNA reads as TGCAGCGTTGAGTTGGGACGGGGTTACGAGCAGTACTTC.

This chain uses TRBV3-1 with TRBJ1-5, with 11 bases matching TRBD1. Looked up from germline, CDR1 is LGHDT and CDR2 is YNNKEL (reference sequence). The CDR3 runs 15 residues. Trimming took 1 base from V and 5 from J; bases not matched to a gene: 1. CDR3 region: CASSQGTGGYQPQHF. CDR3 coding DNA: TGTGCCAGCAGCCAAGGGACAGGGGGCTATCAGCCCCAGCATTTT.